These 26 T cell receptor beta chains were all obtained from the same sample, sequenced in a study of blood T cell repertoires in COVID-19. This table comes from immunoSEQ multiplex PCR, and its TCRdb copy is limited to in-frame clones, with some not included. The sample has roughly 270,000 clones; 85% are singletons. Material for sequencing was PBMCs or T cells enriched from blood (not recorded which). The receptors were sampled from a woman aged 45 to 65 who had recovered from COVID-19.

With respect to this clone: At the DNA level, this CDR3 is encoded by other sequences in the same sample as well. The chain uses TRBV19 and TRBJ1-5; a possible D gene is TRBD1 (5 bases). The V and J ends lost 4 bases and 2 bases respectively, with 6 bases between them. The CDR3 extends over 13 amino acids. Germline V lookup: CDR1 LNHDA, CDR2 SQIVND (reference sequence). The CDR3 protein is CASSTQGNQPQHF. CDR3 sequence (DNA): TGTGCCAGTAGTACACAGGGCAATCAGCCCCAGCATTTT.

In its sample, this clone was seen once. J is TRBJ2-7 and V is TRBV11-2; 9 positions agree with TRBD1. Per germline, CDR1 SGHAT and CDR2 FQNNGV. The CDR3 is made up of 12 amino acids. V gave up 8 bases and J gave up 2 bases; unmatched junction bases: 1. CDR3 in DNA: TGTGCCAGCCGGGACAGGGCCTACGAGCAGTACTTC. Protein: CASRDRAYEQYF.

The gene calls are TRBV28 and TRBJ1-5; D is uncertain. V shed 7 bases and J shed 6 bases, with 10 bases lying between them. Germline V CDR1 and CDR2: MDHEN, SYDVKM. The CDR3 has 12 residues. The CDR3 coding sequence is TGTGCCAGCAACCCGTCGGGTCAGCCCCAGCATTTT. Protein product: CASNPSGQPQHF.

DNA of the CDR3: TGTGCCACCAGCAGCCCGAGACAGGGGGGGTTTTATGGCTACACCTTC. Residues: CATSSPRQGGFYGYTF. The genes are TRBV15 and TRBJ1-2; 9 bases are a match to TRBD1. Per the germline V gene, CDR1 is LNHNV and CDR2 is YYDKDF (reference sequence). CDR3 length equals 16 residues. After removal of 3 bases from V and 5 bases from J, the junction contained 10 bases not matched to a gene. Full variable domain (remainder filled in from reference TRBV15 and TRBJ1-2): DAMVIQNPRYQVTQFGKPVTLSCSQTLNHNVMYWYQQKSSQAPKLLFHYYDKDFNNEADTPDNFQSRRPNTSFCFLDIRSPGLGDTAMYLCATSSPRQGGFYGYTFGSGTRLTVV.

The chain is built from TRBV5-1 and TRBJ1-6; 8 bases match TRBD1. J gave up 7 bases and V 4 bases, and 7 bases lay outside the gene matches. This CDR3 region has 15 residues. The germline CDR1 and CDR2 sequences are SGHRS and YFSETQ. CDR3 nucleotide sequence: TGCGCCAGCAGCGGAAACAGGGGGGTCAATTCACCCCTCCACTTT. It specifies CASSGNRGVNSPLHF.

The V gene is TRBV4-2, the J gene TRBJ2-3, with D perhaps TRBD2 (6 bases). This CDR3 is built from 16 residues. V gave up 8 bases and J gave up 3 bases, with 21 bases separating them. Germline V gene data show CDR1 as LGHNA and CDR2 as YNFKEQ. CDR3 protein: CASAIKAGLQTDTQYF. The CDR3 DNA is TGTGCCAGCGCGATTAAAGCGGGCCTCCAGACAGATACGCAGTATTTT.

This clone was counted a few times. The chain joins TRBV28 to TRBJ1-2; 9 bases map to TRBD1. The CDR3 totals 16 residues. Germline V gene sequence: CDR1 MDHEN, CDR2 SYDVKM. V lost 5 bases, J lost 4 bases, and 11 bases stayed unmatched. The CDR3 reads CASSELNRGRVYGYTF. CDR3 nucleotide sequence: TGTGCCAGCAGTGAATTAAACAGGGGGCGCGTCTATGGCTACACCTTC.

This clone showed up just once. The chain combines TRBV27 with TRBJ2-7; 7 bases map to TRBD1. The CDR3 length is 11 residues. The V gene's germline CDR1 is MNHEY and CDR2 SMNVEV (reference sequence). V was pared by 7 bases and J by 4 bases, with 1 base of the junction left unmatched. The CDR3, as DNA: TGTGCCAGCATACAGGGGTACGAGCAGTACTTC. As protein: CASIQGYEQYF.

This sequence joins TRBV7-2 and TRBJ1-5; D gene unclear. CDR3 length equals 15 residues. The germline V gene encodes CDR1 SGHTA and CDR2 FQGNSA. Trimming pared 3 bases from V and 0 bases from J, leaving 9 bases between. The CDR3 is CASSFADYSNQPQHF. The CDR3 DNA reads as TGTGCCAGCAGCTTTGCAGACTATAGCAATCAGCCCCAGCATTTT.

The chain has TRBV10-1 and TRBJ2-1; D unclear. The germline CDR1 and CDR2 sequences are WNHNN and SYGVQD (reference sequence). V was clipped by 5 bases and J by 0 bases, with 11 bases between them. The CDR3 is 15 amino acids. The CDR3 DNA is TGCGCCAGCAGTTTAGCTTTTAGCTCCTACAATGAGCAGTTCTTC. Translating gives CASSLAFSSYNEQFF.

A single count supports this clone. This chain links TRBV29-1 with TRBJ1-1; 9 bases line up with TRBD1. J was trimmed by 1 base and V by 6 bases; bases with no gene match: 6. CDR1 is SQVTM, CDR2 ANQGSEA, per germline. This CDR3 spans 14 amino acids. The chain's CDR3 is CSVVTGGRNTEAFF. Here the CDR3 DNA reads TGCAGCGTGGTGACAGGGGGTCGGAACACTGAAGCTTTCTTT.

The gene calls are TRBV28 and TRBJ1-1; possibly TRBD1 for D (6 bases). V gave up 5 bases and J gave up 5 bases, with 21 bases separating them. Germline CDR1 reads MDHEN; CDR2 reads SYDVKM. CDR3 length: 16 amino acids. This chain's CDR3 is CASSPPVGQYRTEAFF. CDR3 nucleotide sequence: TGTGCCAGCAGTCCCCCGGTCGGACAGTATAGGACTGAAGCTTTCTTT.

This clone was seen once. The chain recombines TRBV27 with TRBJ2-1, with 8 bases identical to TRBD1. Trimming at V came to 5 bases and at J to 4 bases, leaving 7 bases not matched to a gene. Germline loops: CDR1 MNHEY, CDR2 SMNVEV (reference sequence). This CDR3 region has 15 residues. The CDR3 sequence: CASSPRQGIYNEQFF. CDR3 sequence (DNA): TGTGCCAGCAGTCCCCGACAGGGGATATACAATGAGCAGTTCTTC.

This chain uses TRBV2 with TRBJ2-2; 7 bases map to TRBD1. This CDR3 is built from 14 residues. The junction had 8 bases not matched to a gene; V was cut back by 9 bases and J by 4 bases. Germline V lookup: CDR1 SNHLY, CDR2 FYNNEI. The CDR3 nucleotides are TGTGCCAGTGATACAGGGGTGAGCACCGGGGAGCTGTTTTTT. Its translation: CASDTGVSTGELFF.

The chain combines TRBV6-5 with TRBJ1-4; D unresolved. The CDR3 has 12 amino acids. The V gene lost 6 bases and the J gene lost 7 bases, with 9 bases spanning the gap. Germline CDR1 reads MNHEY; CDR2 reads SVGAGI. The CDR3 nucleotides are TGTGCCAGCAGGTGGCGGGGTGAAAAACTGTTTTTT. Translated: CASRWRGEKLFF.

The chain uses TRBV28 and TRBJ1-1; 10 bases align to TRBD1. Germline loops: CDR1 MDHEN, CDR2 SYDVKM. Trimming removed 4 bases from V and 5 bases from J; junction bases left unmatched: 7. The CDR3 has 15 residues. This CDR3 reads CASSSLGQGRTEAFF. The CDR3 region has the DNA TGTGCCAGCAGTTCATTGGGACAGGGGAGGACTGAAGCTTTCTTT.

This rearrangement joins TRBV7-6 to TRBJ2-5, with D perhaps TRBD1 (6 bases). Trimming shortened V by 2 bases and J by 10 bases, and 20 bases separated the two germline ends. CDR3 length: 15 residues. CDR1 is SGHVS, CDR2 FNYEAQ, per germline. CDR3: CASSLFRGRSGDQYF. CDR3 bases: TGTGCCAGCAGCTTATTCAGGGGAAGGTCAGGGGACCAGTACTTC.

The V gene is TRBV5-4, the J gene TRBJ2-2; D is uncertain. The V end lost 3 bases, the J end lost 7 bases, and 10 bases lay between the germline ends. This CDR3 comprises 13 residues. CDR1 and CDR2 from the germline V gene are SGHNT and YYREEE (reference sequence). The CDR3 spells CASSSEPGGELFF. CDR3 DNA: TGTGCCAGCAGCTCCGAGCCTGGCGGGGAGCTGTTTTTT.

The rearrangement joins TRBV6-5 to TRBJ2-3; TRBD2 matches 11 bases. Trimming cost V 8 bases and J 5 bases; bases outside gene matches: 9. CDR3 length: 15 amino acids. The germline CDR1 and CDR2 sequences are MNHEY and SVGAGI. CDR3 loop: CASLKLAGEGDTQYF. The CDR3 coding sequence is TGTGCCAGCCTAAAACTAGCGGGAGAAGGAGATACGCAGTATTTT.

V is TRBV5-8 and J is TRBJ1-2; 10 bases are a match to TRBD1. CDR1 and CDR2 from the germline V gene are SGHTS and YDEGEE. This CDR3 is built from 14 residues. V lost 2 bases and J lost 6; bases outside the gene matches: 4. The CDR3 protein is CASSLDRGLDGYTF. The DNA of the CDR3 is TGTGCCAGCAGCTTAGACAGGGGGCTGGATGGCTACACCTTC. Supplemented by reference TRBV5-8 and TRBJ1-2, the full variable domain reads EAGVTQSPTHLIKTRGQQATLRCSPISGHTSVYWYQQALGLGLQFLLWYDEGEERNRGNFPPRFSGRQFPNYSSELNVNALELEDSALYLCASSLDRGLDGYTFGSGTRLTVV.

The chain carries TRBV19 and TRBJ1-4; D ambiguous. V was trimmed by 4 bases and J by 5 bases, leaving 8 bases between them. The CDR3 contains 13 residues. Germline V CDR1 and CDR2: LNHDA, SQIVND (reference sequence). This CDR3 is CASSSGANEKLFF. CDR3 DNA sequence: TGTGCCAGTAGTAGCGGAGCGAATGAAAAACTGTTTTTT.

This clone occurred once. The chain uses TRBV5-1 and TRBJ2-7; 9 bases fit TRBD1. CDR3 length: 15 residues. J was trimmed by 3 bases and V by 1 base; bases with no gene match: 5. Germline V lookup: CDR1 SGHRS, CDR2 YFSETQ. CDR3 nucleotide sequence: TGCGCCAGCAGCTTGTCTTTGGACAGGGGCTACGAGCAGTACTTC. Its protein product is CASSLSLDRGYEQYF.

This chain connects TRBV6-5 to TRBJ2-1; the match to TRBD1 covers 7 bases. Germline trimming cut 7 bases from V and 5 bases from J; bases unmatched to any gene: 5. Germline values: CDR1 MNHEY, CDR2 SVGAGI. The CDR3 is 13 amino acids. The CDR3 reads CASTTTGNNEQFF. The DNA for the CDR3 is TGTGCCAGCACAACGACAGGGAACAATGAGCAGTTCTTC.

The CDR3 protein is CASSLDDGVRVTGELFF. As DNA, the CDR3 is TGTGCCAGCAGCTTAGATGACGGGGTACGTGTCACCGGGGAGCTGTTTTTT. The chain couples TRBV9 to TRBJ2-2, with D possibly being TRBD2 (5 bases). Deletions cut 4 bases from V and 4 bases from J, with 20 bases between. Per germline, CDR1 SGDLS and CDR2 YYNGEE. The CDR3 contains 17 residues.

J is TRBJ2-5 and V is TRBV28, with TRBD1 matching over 8 bases. The V gene end was trimmed by 4 bases and the J gene end by 2 bases; junction bases not matched to a gene: 9. CDR1 is MDHEN and CDR2 is SYDVKM in the germline V gene. The CDR3 length is 16 residues. CDR3 in DNA: TGTGCCAGCAGTTCCTCTGGACAGGGACAGCAAGAGACCCAGTACTTC. Encoded protein: CASSSSGQGQQETQYF. The full variable domain, in which reference TRBV28 and TRBJ2-5 provide the parts outside the CDR3, is DVKVTQSSRYLVKRTGEKVFLECVQDMDHENMFWYRQDPGLGLRLIYFSYDVKMKEKGDIPEGYSVSREKKERFSLILESASTNQTSMYLCASSSSGQGQQETQYFGPGTRLLVL.

The gene calls are TRBV28 and TRBJ2-5, with TRBD2 identical over 9 bases. CDR1 MDHEN and CDR2 SYDVKM come from the germline V gene. CDR3 length equals 18 residues. With 3 bases clipped from V and 1 base from J, the junction kept 12 bases outside the gene matches. The CDR3 nucleotides are TGTGCCAGCAGTTTTAGCCTAGACCTAGCGGGGTTCCAAGAGACCCAGTACTTC. Protein: CASSFSLDLAGFQETQYF.